Below are 30 T cell receptor beta chains sequenced from a single sample in a study of blood T cell repertoires in COVID-19. Libraries were prepared by immunoSEQ multiplex PCR; TCRdb keeps only in-frame clonotypes and omits some of them. This sample has tens of thousands of clones, with 90% found just once. Sequences were obtained from peripheral blood. All receptors derive from a human donor in a cohort sampled during active COVID-19.

The rearrangement uses TRBV27 and TRBJ1-5; weak D call: TRBD1 (6 bases). Trimming took 4 bases from V and 7 from J, leaving 17 bases between them. CDR1 and CDR2 from the germline V gene are MNHEY and SMNVEV (reference sequence). The CDR3 covers 15 residues. CDR3: CASSSWTGGGQPQHF. The CDR3 nucleotides are TGTGCCAGCAGTTCCTGGACTGGCGGGGGCCAGCCCCAGCATTTT.

The CDR3 region is CASSFWTVSFSENIQYF. CDR3 coding DNA: TGTGCCAGCAGCTTCTGGACAGTGAGTTTTAGTGAAAACATTCAGTACTTC. The chain couples TRBV5-6 to TRBJ2-4; possibly TRBD1 for D (6 bases). CDR3 length: 17 amino acids. Trimming removed 2 bases from V and 5 bases from J, with 20 bases in between. From germline, CDR1 is SGHDT and CDR2 YYEEEE.

This clone has just a few counts. The chain recombines TRBV9 with TRBJ1-3; no reliable D call. Germline-derived CDR1 and CDR2 are SGDLS and YYNGEE. Trimming stripped 0 bases from V and 2 bases from J, with 18 bases between. The CDR3 has 18 residues. The CDR3: CASSVASQESVAGNTIYF. Written as DNA, the CDR3 is TGTGCCAGCAGCGTAGCAAGTCAGGAATCGGTAGCTGGAAACACCATATATTTT. The variable domain in full, with the rest retrieved from reference TRBV9 and TRBJ1-3, is DSGVTQTPKHLITATGQRVTLRCSPRSGDLSVYWYQQSLDQGLQFLIQYYNGEERAKGNILERFSAQQFPDLHSELNLSSLELGDSALYFCASSVASQESVAGNTIYFGEGSWLTVV.

The chain links TRBV9 to TRBJ2-5; D might be TRBD2 (7 bases). The CDR3 consists of 15 residues. Trimming took 4 bases from V and 4 from J, leaving 17 bases between them. Germline CDR1 is SGDLS and CDR2 is YYNGEE. The CDR3, as DNA: TGTGCCAGCAGCTCCCCCTCCGGGGGGCGAGAGACCCAGTACTTC. Translated: CASSSPSGGRETQYF.

This chain links TRBV19 with TRBJ2-2; D not certain. This CDR3 has 13 amino acids. Germline values: CDR1 LNHDA, CDR2 SQIVND (reference sequence). Trimming left V 1 base short and J 5 bases short, with 5 bases between. CDR3 region: CASSIAGTGELFF. The CDR3 nucleotides are TGTGCCAGTAGTATAGCCGGTACCGGGGAGCTGTTTTTT.

This rearrangement joins TRBV7-2 to TRBJ2-4; D is possibly TRBD1 (6 bases). Trimming took 4 bases from V and 0 from J, leaving 13 bases between them. Germline V lookup: CDR1 SGHTA, CDR2 FQGNSA. This CDR3 has 16 amino acids. DNA for the CDR3: TGTGCCAGCAGCTCACAGGGTAGGGAAGCCAAAAACATTCAGTACTTC. It translates to CASSSQGREAKNIQYF. Combining the CDR3 with reference TRBV7-2 and TRBJ2-4 gives the whole variable domain GAGVSQSPSNKVTEKGKDVELRCDPISGHTALYWYRQSLGQGLEFLIYFQGNSAPDKSGLPSDRFSAERTGGSVSTLTIQRTQQEDSAVYLCASSSQGREAKNIQYFGAGTRLSVL.

The CDR3 nucleotides read TGTGCCAGCAGCTTCGGACAGGGAGTAGGTGGCTACACCTTC. Translating gives CASSFGQGVGGYTF. V usage is TRBV6-4 and J usage is TRBJ1-2, with 8 bases aligning to TRBD1. The ends lost 6 bases at V and 7 bases at J; junction bases unmatched: 10. The germline V gene has CDR1 MRHNA and CDR2 SNTAGT. The CDR3 contains 14 residues.

The chain has TRBV3-1 (or the pseudogene TRBV3-2) and TRBJ2-4; 9 nucleotides align to TRBD1. This CDR3 is built from 14 residues. Germline values: CDR1 LGHDT, CDR2 YNNKEL (reference sequence). With 2 bases clipped from V and 7 bases from J, the junction kept 3 bases outside the gene matches. In nucleotides, the CDR3 is TGTGCCAGCAGCCAATCCGGGACAGGGAACATTCAGTACTTC. Translation: CASSQSGTGNIQYF.

The chain recombines TRBV2 with TRBJ2-7; the match to TRBD1 covers 9 bases. After removal of 5 bases from V and 6 bases from J, the junction contained 11 bases not matched to a gene. The CDR3 contains 15 residues. CDR1 is SNHLY, CDR2 FYNNEI, per germline. DNA of the CDR3: TGTGCCAGCAGTCCGGGGCGGGACAGGGTGAGCGAGCAGTACTTC. It specifies CASSPGRDRVSEQYF.

This sequence joins TRBV25-1 and TRBJ2-7; maybe TRBD1 (6 bases). Per the germline V gene, CDR1 is MGHDK and CDR2 is SYGVNS. This CDR3 is built from 15 residues. Trimming took off 5 bases at V and 3 bases at J, with 17 bases between the two ends. CDR3 DNA sequence: TGTGCCAGCAGTAAGGCACGGACAGATCGCTACGAGCAGTACTTC. It yields the protein CASSKARTDRYEQYF.

The V call is TRBV28, the J call TRBJ2-7; 7 bases align to TRBD1. The germline CDR1 and CDR2 sequences are MDHEN and SYDVKM. V shed 5 bases and J 3 bases; nucleotides not matched to a gene: 7. This CDR3 has 14 amino acids. The CDR3 DNA reads TGTGCCAGCAGTACCCCGGGACAGCACTACGAGCAGTACTTC. Translated, it gives CASSTPGQHYEQYF.

This chain connects TRBV7-8 to TRBJ1-2, with TRBD1 matching 10 bases. Trimming cost V 5 bases and J 1 base; bases outside gene matches: 7. Germline values: CDR1 SGHVS, CDR2 FQNEAQ. This CDR3 spans 16 amino acids. The CDR3 DNA reads TGTGCCAGCAGCCCAGCCCGGACAGGGGGTAACTATGGCTACACCTTC. It specifies CASSPARTGGNYGYTF.

The genes are TRBV4-3 and TRBJ2-1; 7 bases map to TRBD2. J lost 2 bases, V lost 1 base, and 5 bases had no gene match. Germline V gives CDR1 LGHNA, CDR2 YSLEER. The CDR3 is 16 amino acids. The CDR3: CASSQVGGSAYNEQFF. The CDR3 region has the DNA TGCGCCAGCAGCCAAGTCGGCGGGAGTGCCTACAATGAGCAGTTCTTC.

V gene TRBV5-5 combines with J gene TRBJ1-1, with 12 bases lining up with TRBD1. The CDR3 runs to 16 residues. Looked up from germline, CDR1 is SGHKS and CDR2 is YYEKEE (reference sequence). The V gene end was trimmed by 4 bases and the J gene end by 3 bases; junction bases not matched to a gene: 7. CDR3 residues: CASSRGQGALDTEAFF. CDR3 nucleotide sequence: TGTGCCAGCAGCCGGGGACAGGGGGCGCTGGACACTGAAGCTTTCTTT.

In DNA, the CDR3 is TGTGCCAGTCGACAGGGGGCGCAAGGTACGCAGTATTTT. It codes for CASRQGAQGTQYF. The chain recombines TRBV10-3 with TRBJ2-3; 10 positions match TRBD1. The junction had 9 bases not matched to a gene; V was cut back by 10 bases and J by 8 bases. Germline CDR1 is ENHRY and CDR2 is SYGVKD. This CDR3 spans 13 amino acids.

The chain has TRBV6-2 or TRBV6-3 and TRBJ2-7; D is undetermined. CDR1 is MNHEY and CDR2 is SVGEGT in the germline V gene. V was cut by 0 bases and J by 3 bases, with 6 bases left in between. CDR3 length equals 13 residues. CDR3 in amino acids: CASSYSERYEQYF. CDR3 sequence (DNA): TGTGCCAGCAGTTACTCCGAGCGCTACGAGCAGTACTTC.

The chain joins TRBV20-1 to TRBJ2-5; D is unresolved. This CDR3 has 11 residues. Deletions cut 7 bases from V and 2 bases from J, with 8 bases between. Germline lookup yields CDR1 DFQATT and CDR2 SNEGSKA (reference sequence). The CDR3 region has the DNA TGCAGTGGGCGCAGGCAAGAGACCCAGTACTTC. The encoded protein is CSGRRQETQYF.

This clone appeared a single time. The rearrangement joins TRBV4-1 to TRBJ2-3; 12 positions match TRBD2. The J segment lost 6 bases and the V segment lost 3 bases, leaving 16 bases of the junction unmatched. CDR3 size: 19 residues. Looked up from germline, CDR1 is MGHRA and CDR2 is YSYEKL. The CDR3 bases are TGCGCCAGCAGCCAGGCCCGGACTAGCGGGATCATTTTAACCGATACGCAGTATTTT. Its translation is CASSQARTSGIILTDTQYF.

The genes are TRBV7-2 and TRBJ1-4; 8 bases are a match to TRBD1. The V gene's germline CDR1 is SGHTA and CDR2 FQGNSA. The CDR3 has 17 amino acids. J was trimmed by 7 bases and V by 0 bases; bases with no gene match: 10. The CDR3 nucleotides are TGTGCCAGCAGCTTAGCGGTAACAGGGGGTCTGGGTGAAAAACTGTTTTTT. It specifies CASSLAVTGGLGEKLFF.

The V and J genes are TRBV10-2 and TRBJ2-1; 9 positions match TRBD2. The length of the CDR3 is 15 residues. The trim removed 3 bases at V and 8 bases at J, leaving 8 bases unmatched. Germline CDR1 is WSHSY and CDR2 is SAAADI. The chain's CDR3 is CASSEWRGRGDEQFF. DNA of the CDR3: TGCGCCAGCAGTGAATGGCGCGGGAGGGGAGATGAGCAGTTCTTC.

V gene TRBV27 combines with J gene TRBJ2-2; 8 bases agree with TRBD1. The CDR3 is 16 residues long. Trimming removed 6 bases from V and 2 bases from J; junction bases left unmatched: 8. Germline lookup yields CDR1 MNHEY and CDR2 SMNVEV (reference sequence). This CDR3 is CASRKGQGANTGELFF. In DNA, the CDR3 is TGTGCCAGCAGAAAGGGTCAGGGGGCCAACACCGGGGAGCTGTTTTTT.

The gene calls are TRBV7-2 and TRBJ2-1, with D tentatively TRBD2 (5 bases). V dropped 1 base and J dropped 3 bases, with 10 bases sitting between them. The CDR3 totals 15 residues. CDR1 is SGHTA, CDR2 FQGNSA, per germline. The chain's CDR3 is CASSLGSGLYNEQFF. For the CDR3, the DNA is TGTGCCAGCAGCTTAGGAAGCGGCCTCTACAATGAGCAGTTCTTC.

The J gene is TRBJ1-5, the V gene TRBV18, with 7 positions matching TRBD1. The germline V gene encodes CDR1 KGHSH and CDR2 LQKENI. With 4 bases clipped from V and 0 bases from J, the junction kept 6 bases outside the gene matches. The CDR3 covers 16 residues. CDR3 sequence reads: CASSRTGVDSNQPQHF. Here the CDR3 DNA reads TGTGCCAGCTCACGAACAGGGGTCGATAGCAATCAGCCCCAGCATTTT.

V is TRBV4-1 and J is TRBJ2-3; 13 bases are shared with TRBD2. This CDR3 is built from 17 residues. Germline V gene lookup returns CDR1 MGHRA and CDR2 YSYEKL. Trimming at V came to 3 bases and at J to 7 bases, leaving 10 bases not matched to a gene. The CDR3 sequence is CASSQPTSGRARNTQYF. The CDR3 DNA follows: TGCGCCAGCAGCCAGCCCACTAGCGGGAGGGCCCGAAATACGCAGTATTTT.

This clone was recorded only once. The V call is TRBV24-1, the J call TRBJ2-2; tentatively, D is TRBD1 (5 bases). The CDR3 extends over 16 amino acids. CDR1 is KGHDR and CDR2 is SFDVKD in the germline V gene. The V and J ends lost 1 base and 0 bases respectively, with 8 bases between them. The CDR3 sequence is CATSDFDRSNTGELFF. The CDR3 DNA sequence: TGTGCCACCAGTGATTTCGACAGATCGAACACCGGGGAGCTGTTTTTT.

The CDR3 DNA reads TGTGCCAGCAGCCGATCCGGGAGCCAAGAGACCCAGTACTTC. This sequence encodes CASSRSGSQETQYF. The genes are TRBV7-6 and TRBJ2-5, with a weak D call TRBD2 (6 bases). The CDR3 spans 14 residues. Between the trimmed V and J ends, which lost 5 bases and 1 base, there was a span of 11 bases. The germline CDR1 and CDR2 sequences are SGHVS and FNYEAQ.

The chain uses TRBV28 and TRBJ2-4, with D possibly TRBD1 on 5 matching bases. Per the germline V gene, CDR1 is MDHEN and CDR2 is SYDVKM. This CDR3 is 18 amino acids long. Trimming took 1 base from V and 0 from J, leaving 16 bases between them. CDR3 bases: TGTGCCAGCAGTTTATCTGGGATTGGGGCATTAGCCAAAAACATTCAGTACTTC. Translation: CASSLSGIGALAKNIQYF.

The genes are TRBV2 and TRBJ2-1; tentative D call: TRBD1 (6 bases). Germline values: CDR1 SNHLY, CDR2 FYNNEI. V lost 8 bases and J lost 3, with 14 bases in between. The CDR3 consists of 14 residues. As DNA, the CDR3 is TGTGCCAGCGCACAGGGAATGATCTACAATGAGCAGTTCTTC. This sequence encodes CASAQGMIYNEQFF.

This clone came up a few times. This chain joins TRBV5-5 and TRBJ1-6; D is unclear. Trimming shortened V by 1 base and J by 8 bases, and 7 bases separated the two germline ends. In germline, CDR1 is SGHKS, CDR2 YYEKEE (reference sequence). CDR3 length: 13 residues. The CDR3 DNA follows: TGTGCCAGCAGCTTGTTCCAGGATTCACCCCTCCACTTT. Translation gives CASSLFQDSPLHF.

Written as DNA, the CDR3 is TGTGCCAGCAGCCAACAGTTCCTCCAAGAGACCCAGTACTTC. This codes for CASSQQFLQETQYF. The chain employs TRBV2 and TRBJ2-5; D gene uncertain. The CDR3 sequence is 14 residues long. Per the germline V gene, CDR1 is SNHLY and CDR2 is FYNNEI. Trimming left V 6 bases short and J 1 base short, with 12 bases between.